This is a list of T cell receptor beta chains from one sample in a study of CD8 T cells in Susac syndrome. A single record per CDR3 protein comes from TCRdb applying MiXCR to the immunoSEQ multiplex PCR reads. This table has around 140,000 distinct CDR3 sequences, 95% appearing once. The sequencing input was CD4+ T cells from PBMCs. Receptors originate from a human donor with Susac syndrome. Both conserved end residues are part of each CDR3. Each record gives: D gene, J gene, V gene, clone size, CDR3 protein, CDR3 DNA. D genes are given only for firm matches. Where a row states a size, it is once, few, many or the class of an expanded clone; other rows omit it.

NA TRBJ2-5 TRBV24-1 NA CATSDKRGGMREETQYF TGTGCCACCAGTGATAAGCGTGGAGGGATGAGGGAAGAGACCCAGTACTTC
NA TRBJ2-1 TRBV7-2 NA CASSSPTWWGYNEQFF TGTGCCAGCAGCTCCCCGACCTGGTGGGGATACAATGAGCAGTTCTTC
NA TRBJ1-5 TRBV27 NA CASSLSNGNQPQHF TGTGCCAGCAGTTTATCGAACGGCAATCAGCCCCAGCATTTT
NA TRBJ1-2 TRBV28 NA CASSLGAFYGYTF TGTGCCAGCAGTTTGGGGGCGTTCTATGGCTACACCTTC
TRBD2 TRBJ2-3 TRBV4-3 NA CASSQDIAGGLNTQYF TGCGCCAGCAGCCAAGATATAGCGGGGGGGCTCAATACGCAGTATTTT
NA TRBJ2-6 TRBV9 NA CASRNGGANVLTF TGTGCCAGCCGTAACGGTGGGGCCAACGTCCTGACTTTC
NA TRBJ2-7 TRBV29-1 NA CSVARGVSYEQYF TGCAGCGTCGCCCGAGGGGTTTCCTACGAGCAGTACTTC
TRBD1 TRBJ2-4 TRBV20-1 NA CSAPRTGSDKNIQYF TGCAGTGCTCCCCGGACAGGGTCAGACAAAAACATTCAGTACTTC
NA TRBJ2-3 TRBV27 NA CASSFDEMDTQYF TGTGCCAGCAGTTTCGATGAAATGGATACGCAGTATTTT
TRBD2 TRBJ2-5 TRBV20-1 NA CSGQGIGTSDSQETQYF TGCAGTGGCCAGGGAATAGGGACTAGTGATTCCCAAGAGACCCAGTACTTC
NA TRBJ1-2 TRBV7-3 NA CASSSNLGYTF TGTGCCAGCAGCTCGAATCTTGGCTACACCTTC
NA TRBJ2-3 TRBV6-5 NA CASSGTYQSTDTQYF TGTGCCAGCTCCGGGACCTACCAGTCGACAGATACGCAGTATTTT
TRBD2 TRBJ2-1 TRBV20-1 NA CSAQPGAGGHYNEQFF TGCAGTGCCCAGCCGGGGGCGGGGGGACACTACAATGAGCAGTTCTTC
NA TRBJ2-5 TRBV20-1 NA CSAKESGALETQYF TGCAGTGCAAAGGAGTCAGGGGCACTTGAGACCCAGTACTTC
NA TRBJ1-3 TRBV18 once CASSPNRENTIYF TGTGCCAGCTCACCGAACAGGGAAAACACCATATATTTT
NA TRBJ2-7 TRBV6-6 NA CASRSSTGSSYEQYF TGTGCCAGCAGGTCGTCTACAGGGAGCTCCTACGAGCAGTACTTC
NA TRBJ2-7 TRBV20-1 once CSAPAGEQYF TGCAGTGCCCCGGCCGGTGAGCAGTACTTC
TRBD2 TRBJ2-5 TRBV7-9 NA CASSFGLAGAQETQYF TGTGCCAGCAGCTTCGGACTAGCGGGGGCACAAGAGACCCAGTACTTC
TRBD1 TRBJ1-2 TRBV30 NA CAWSVRDRVYGYTF TGTGCCTGGAGTGTACGCGACAGGGTCTATGGCTACACCTTC
TRBD1 TRBJ1-6 TRBV19 NA CASSIARTGSLHSPLHF TGTGCCAGTAGTATAGCGCGGACAGGGTCGTTGCATTCACCCCTCCACTTT
TRBD2 TRBJ2-2 TRBV12-3/TRBV12-4 NA CASTSGVNTGELFF TGTGCCAGCACAAGCGGGGTAAACACCGGGGAGCTGTTTTTT
TRBD2 TRBJ2-5 TRBV5-5 NA CASSLIAGRETQYF TGTGCCAGCAGCTTGATAGCGGGGAGAGAGACCCAGTACTTC
TRBD2 TRBJ2-5 TRBV5-1 NA CASSRELAGGGAQYF TGCGCCAGCAGCAGAGAACTAGCGGGAGGTGGGGCCCAGTACTTC
NA TRBJ1-2 TRBV9 NA CASTKRAGVGYTF TGTGCCAGCACCAAGAGGGCAGGGGTTGGCTACACCTTC
TRBD1 TRBJ2-6 TRBV30 NA CAWGTGGSGANVLTF TGTGCCTGGGGGACAGGGGGCTCTGGGGCCAACGTCCTGACTTTC
TRBD1 TRBJ1-5 TRBV12-3/TRBV12-4 NA CASRKQGDISQPQHF TGTGCCAGCAGGAAACAGGGGGATATCAGTCAGCCCCAGCATTTT
NA TRBJ1-5 TRBV6-5 NA CASRPQRNQPQHF TGTGCCAGTCGGCCACAACGCAATCAGCCCCAGCATTTT
TRBD2 TRBJ2-7 TRBV4-1 NA CASSQSGGGGSYEQYF TGCGCCAGCAGCCAGTCGGGTGGGGGGGGGTCCTACGAGCAGTACTTC
TRBD2 TRBJ2-7 TRBV20-1 NA CSATIGGSIYEQYF TGCAGTGCTACGATCGGCGGGAGCATCTACGAGCAGTACTTC
NA TRBJ2-7 TRBV18 NA CASSRGTDEQYF TGTGCCAGCTCACGGGGGACGGACGAGCAGTACTTC
TRBD1 TRBJ1-2 TRBV12-3/TRBV12-4 NA CASRGVGQGVYGYTF TGTGCCAGCAGGGGGGTTGGACAGGGCGTCTATGGCTACACCTTC
TRBD2 TRBJ2-7 TRBV7-6 NA CASSLEGRAESEQYF TGTGCCAGCAGCTTGGAGGGGAGGGCAGAGAGCGAGCAGTACTTC
TRBD1 TRBJ1-1 TRBV12-3/TRBV12-4 once CASSIRTGWVQEAFF TGTGCCAGCAGCATAAGGACAGGGTGGGTGCAGGAGGCTTTCTTT
TRBD2 TRBJ2-3 TRBV30 NA CAWSESGRLSTDTQYF TGTGCCTGGAGTGAAAGCGGGAGGCTTAGCACAGATACGCAGTATTTT
TRBD2 TRBJ2-7 TRBV7-9 NA CASSSTSGVEEQYF TGTGCCAGCAGCTCCACTAGCGGAGTAGAAGAGCAGTACTTC
TRBD1 TRBJ2-7 TRBV12-3/TRBV12-4 NA CASSKDRGDEQYF TGTGCCAGCAGTAAGGACAGGGGGGACGAGCAGTACTTC